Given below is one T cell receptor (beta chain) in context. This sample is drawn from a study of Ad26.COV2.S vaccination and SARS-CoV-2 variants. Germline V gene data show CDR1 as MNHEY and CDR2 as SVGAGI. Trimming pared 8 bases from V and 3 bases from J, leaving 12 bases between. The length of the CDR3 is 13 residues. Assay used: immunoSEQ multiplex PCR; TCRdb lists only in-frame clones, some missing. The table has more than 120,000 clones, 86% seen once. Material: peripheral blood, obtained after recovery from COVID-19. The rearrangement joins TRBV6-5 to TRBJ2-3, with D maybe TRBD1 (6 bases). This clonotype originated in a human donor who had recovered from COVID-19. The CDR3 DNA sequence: TGTGCCAGCCAAACAGGGATGACAGATACGCAGTATTTT. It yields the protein CASQTGMTDTQYF.